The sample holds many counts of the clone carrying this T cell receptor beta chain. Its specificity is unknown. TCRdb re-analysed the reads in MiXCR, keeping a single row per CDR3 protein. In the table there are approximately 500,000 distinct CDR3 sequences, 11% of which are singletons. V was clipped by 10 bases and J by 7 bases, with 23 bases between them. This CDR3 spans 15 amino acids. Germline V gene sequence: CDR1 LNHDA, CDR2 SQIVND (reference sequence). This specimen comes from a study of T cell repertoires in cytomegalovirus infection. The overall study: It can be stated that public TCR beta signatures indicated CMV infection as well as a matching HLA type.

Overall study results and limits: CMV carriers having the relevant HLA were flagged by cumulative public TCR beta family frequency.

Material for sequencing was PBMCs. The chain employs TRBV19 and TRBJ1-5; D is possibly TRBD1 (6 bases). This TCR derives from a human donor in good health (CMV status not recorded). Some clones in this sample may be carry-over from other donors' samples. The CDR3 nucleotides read TGTGCCACCAAGGACCCAGGGGCCAGCATCCAGCCCCAGCATTTT. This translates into CATKDPGASIQPQHF.